The 10 T cell receptor beta chains presented below share a single source sample, sequenced in a study of blood T cell repertoires in COVID-19. TCRdb keeps only in-frame clones here, not all; method: immunoSEQ multiplex PCR. The sample carries about 50,000 clones, approximately 83% recorded once. Sequences were obtained from peripheral blood. These receptors were obtained from a human donor in a cohort sampled during active COVID-19. The donor label of this sample is uncertain.

The chain couples TRBV3-1 (or the pseudogene TRBV3-2) to TRBJ2-7; 8 nucleotides line up with TRBD1. This CDR3 is built from 17 residues. The germline V gene encodes CDR1 LGHDT and CDR2 YNNKEL (reference sequence). With 4 bases clipped from V and 3 bases from J, the junction kept 14 bases outside the gene matches. Written as DNA, the CDR3 is TGTGCCAGCAGCCTTCGACAGGGGTTGGATCCTAGCTACGAGCAGTACTTC. It codes for CASSLRQGLDPSYEQYF.

The chain employs TRBV9 and TRBJ2-2; 8 nucleotides agree with TRBD1. The CDR3 sequence is 15 residues long. Germline V CDR1 and CDR2: SGDLS, YYNGEE. Losses at the gene ends were 7 bases for V and 5 bases for J; bases not matched to a gene: 10. The CDR3 region is CASSPRTGKTGELFF. The CDR3 DNA reads TGTGCCAGCTCTCCCCGGACAGGGAAAACCGGGGAGCTGTTTTTT. Filled out from reference TRBV9 and TRBJ2-2, the complete variable domain reads DSGVTQTPKHLITATGQRVTLRCSPRSGDLSVYWYQQSLDQGLQFLIQYYNGEERAKGNILERFSAQQFPDLHSELNLSSLELGDSALYFCASSPRTGKTGELFFGEGSRLTVL.

The genes are TRBV15 and TRBJ2-7; 9 bases line up with TRBD1. Germline CDR1 LNHNV, CDR2 YYDKDF (reference sequence). V gave up 0 bases and J gave up 6 bases; unmatched junction bases: 9. This CDR3 has 16 amino acids. The DNA for the CDR3 is TGTGCCACCAGCAGAGATAACACAGGGGGCTTGGGCGAGCAGTACTTC. Translated: CATSRDNTGGLGEQYF. The full variable domain, in which reference TRBV15 and TRBJ2-7 provide the parts outside the CDR3, is DAMVIQNPRYQVTQFGKPVTLSCSQTLNHNVMYWYQQKSSQAPKLLFHYYDKDFNNEADTPDNFQSRRPNTSFCFLDIRSPGLGDTAMYLCATSRDNTGGLGEQYFGPGTRLTVT.

This sequence joins TRBV27 and TRBJ2-7, with a weak D call TRBD1 (5 bases). Germline V CDR1 and CDR2: MNHEY, SMNVEV (reference sequence). The CDR3 extends over 15 amino acids. Trimming removed 10 bases from V and 7 bases from J, with 26 bases in between. The CDR3 here is CATKFQGAPHREQYF. For the CDR3, the DNA is TGTGCCACCAAATTCCAAGGGGCCCCCCACCGGGAGCAGTACTTC.

J is TRBJ1-3 and V is TRBV7-2, with D perhaps TRBD1 (6 bases). The CDR3 length is 18 residues. Between the trimmed V and J ends, which lost 5 bases and 1 base, there was a span of 21 bases. From germline, CDR1 is SGHTA and CDR2 FQGNSA. The CDR3: CASSRDTGSELSGNTIYF. The CDR3 DNA reads TGTGCCAGCAGCCGGGACACGGGCAGTGAGTTGTCTGGAAACACCATATATTTT.

J is TRBJ2-2 and V is TRBV4-3; TRBD1 is a possible D gene (5 bases). The germline V and J ends were trimmed by 5 bases and 0 bases, with 10 bases remaining between them. The CDR3 totals 15 residues. Germline-derived CDR1 and CDR2 are LGHNA and YSLEER. This CDR3 reads CASSTQVPNTGELFF. The CDR3 DNA is TGCGCCAGCAGCACACAGGTGCCGAACACCGGGGAGCTGTTTTTT.

This clone was observed once. This chain connects TRBV30 to TRBJ1-1; TRBD1 aligns across 7 bases. J gave up 0 bases and V 7 bases, and 5 bases lay outside the gene matches. In germline, CDR1 is GTSNPN, CDR2 SVGIG (reference sequence). The CDR3 loop spans 13 amino acids. In DNA, the CDR3 is TGTGCCTCCGACAGGGCGCTGAACACTGAAGCTTTCTTT. Translation: CASDRALNTEAFF.

The chain recombines TRBV2 with TRBJ1-6; TRBD1 agrees at 7 bases. From germline, CDR1 is SNHLY and CDR2 FYNNEI. The CDR3 contains 14 residues. Trimming took 8 bases from V and 10 from J; bases not matched to a gene: 11. The CDR3 region is CASGGDRVVSPLHF. CDR3 sequence (DNA): TGTGCCAGCGGGGGTGACAGGGTAGTCTCACCCCTCCACTTT.

The J gene is TRBJ2-2, the V gene TRBV29-1; TRBD1 matches 8 bases. Germline CDR1 is SQVTM and CDR2 is ANQGSEA. This CDR3 region has 15 residues. Trimming removed 4 bases from V and 2 bases from J; junction bases left unmatched: 6. For the CDR3, the DNA is TGCAGCGTTGCAGAGGGGACAGGCAACACCGGGGAGCTGTTTTTT. Amino acid sequence: CSVAEGTGNTGELFF.

The rearrangement uses TRBV15 and TRBJ2-3; D perhaps matches TRBD1 (6 bases). V was trimmed by 3 bases and J by 5 bases, leaving 9 bases between them. Per germline, CDR1 LNHNV and CDR2 YYDKDF (reference sequence). The CDR3 is 13 residues long. The CDR3 loop reads CATSSQGKDTQYF. Written as DNA, the CDR3 is TGTGCCACCAGCAGCCAGGGGAAAGATACGCAGTATTTT.